The next 15 T cell receptor beta chains were all read from a single sample in a study of control samples from healthy donors and cancer patients. TCRdb's copy holds only in-frame clones and misses some; the assay was immunoSEQ multiplex PCR. This table has 90,000 to 100,000 clones, over 60% appearing once. The sample comprised blood. The receptors shown here come from a woman in her twenties or thirties in good health.

J is TRBJ1-1 and V is TRBV21-1; whether TRBD1, the table's D call, matches the DNA was not checked. TRBV21-1 is described as a pseudogene. This CDR3 is 15 amino acids long. Written as DNA, the CDR3 is TGTGCCAGCAGCAAATTGGACAGGTACTTCCCTGAAGCTTTCTTT. Amino acids: CASSKLDRYFPEAFF.

The chain links TRBV9 to TRBJ1-1, with D possibly matching TRBD1 (5 bases). In germline, CDR1 is SGDLS, CDR2 YYNGEE. The CDR3 is made up of 14 amino acids. V was trimmed by 3 bases and J by 4 bases, leaving 13 bases between them. The CDR3 coding sequence is TGTGCCAGCAGCGAGAGCAACGGGGGCACTGAAGCTTTCTTT. This gives the protein CASSESNGGTEAFF.

The chain links TRBV10-3 to TRBJ1-2; TRBD1 matches at 7 bases. Germline V gives CDR1 ENHRY, CDR2 SYGVKD. The CDR3 spans 14 residues. The V and J ends lost 6 bases and 2 bases, in that order; junction bases with no gene match: 6. The CDR3 region is CAIRSPGQNYGYTF. DNA of the CDR3: TGTGCCATCAGGTCACCGGGACAGAACTATGGCTACACCTTC.

V is TRBV5-4 and J is TRBJ2-1; no reliable D call. There are 13 residues in the CDR3. Trimming removed 4 bases at V and 9 bases at J, with 14 bases between. CDR1 and CDR2 from the germline V gene are SGHNT and YYREEE (reference sequence). This CDR3 is CASSLEPYGEQFF. The CDR3 DNA reads as TGTGCCAGCAGCCTTGAACCTTACGGTGAGCAGTTCTTC.

The chain has TRBV20-1 and TRBJ1-5; D gene ambiguous. From germline, CDR1 is DFQATT and CDR2 SNEGSKA (reference sequence). The V end was cut by 3 bases, the J end by 3 bases, with 6 bases between. The length of the CDR3 is 12 residues. CDR3 region: CSASGINQPQHF. CDR3 nucleotide sequence: TGCAGTGCTAGTGGGATCAATCAGCCCCAGCATTTT.

The chain has TRBV7-6 and TRBJ2-2; 12 bases map to TRBD2. This CDR3 has 16 amino acids. V shed 5 bases and J 5 bases; nucleotides not matched to a gene: 6. Germline V gene sequence: CDR1 SGHVS, CDR2 FNYEAQ. CDR3 loop: CASSRNGLAGTGELFF. CDR3 sequence (DNA): TGTGCCAGCAGCCGGAACGGACTAGCGGGGACCGGGGAGCTGTTTTTT.

V is TRBV2 and J is TRBJ1-2; tentatively, D is TRBD1 (5 bases). Per the germline V gene, CDR1 is SNHLY and CDR2 is FYNNEI. CDR3 length equals 14 residues. Between the trimmed V and J ends, which lost 1 base and 8 bases, there was a span of 14 bases. CDR3 sequence (DNA): TGTGCCAGCAGTGAAGGGTTGCGGGGGGGAGGCTACACCTTC. It encodes CASSEGLRGGGYTF.

The J gene is TRBJ2-1, the V gene TRBV7-3, with TRBD1 identical over 11 bases. The germline V gene has CDR1 SGHTA and CDR2 FQGTGA. V shed 5 bases and J 8 bases; nucleotides not matched to a gene: 11. The CDR3 is made up of 16 amino acids. Here the CDR3 reads CASSRASGQGGHEQFF. The CDR3 region has the DNA TGTGCCAGCAGCCGCGCGTCGGGACAGGGGGGCCATGAGCAGTTCTTC.

This clone occurred a few times. This rearrangement joins TRBV4-3 to TRBJ2-2; D gene unclear. There are 14 residues in the CDR3. The germline V and J ends were trimmed by 0 bases and 1 base, with 3 bases remaining between them. Germline V CDR1 and CDR2: LGHNA, YSLEER. CDR3 sequence reads: CASSQDLNTGELFF. The CDR3 bases are TGCGCCAGCAGCCAAGATCTGAACACCGGGGAGCTGTTTTTT.

The V and J genes are TRBV30 and TRBJ2-2; D assignment may be TRBD1 or TRBD2 (5 bases each). The length of the CDR3 is 13 residues. Germline CDR1 and CDR2: GTSNPN and SVGIG (reference sequence). The V gene lost 8 bases and the J gene lost 4 bases, with 14 bases spanning the gap. The CDR3 DNA sequence: TGTGCCCGGGACGGCTTCGGCACCGGGGAGCTGTTTTTT. It encodes CARDGFGTGELFF.

This clone came up a few times. The V and J genes are TRBV5-6 and TRBJ2-7; possibly TRBD2 for D (6 bases). The CDR3 has 12 residues. V lost 2 bases and J lost 6, with 9 bases in between. CDR1 and CDR2 from the germline V gene are SGHDT and YYEEEE. DNA of the CDR3: TGTGCCAGCAGCTTACCGGGACTCGAGCAGTACTTC. Translating gives CASSLPGLEQYF.

The chain links TRBV5-1 to TRBJ1-1; 9 nucleotides line up with TRBD1. The CDR3 totals 13 residues. J lost 5 bases, V lost 3 bases, and 2 bases had no gene match. Germline-derived CDR1 and CDR2 are SGHRS and YFSETQ. CDR3 sequence reads: CASSSTGGTEAFF. The CDR3 coding sequence is TGCGCCAGCAGCTCGACAGGGGGGACTGAAGCTTTCTTT. The entire variable domain, with the rest obtained from reference TRBV5-1 and TRBJ1-1, is as follows: KAGVTQTPRYLIKTRGQQVTLSCSPISGHRSVSWYQQTPGQGLQFLFEYFSETQRNKGNFPGRFSGRQFSNSRSEMNVSTLELGDSALYLCASSSTGGTEAFFGQGTRLTVV.

This chain connects TRBV10-3 to TRBJ2-1; 7 nucleotides line up with TRBD2. Germline V gene lookup returns CDR1 ENHRY and CDR2 SYGVKD. With 4 bases clipped from V and 1 base from J, the junction kept 10 bases outside the gene matches. CDR3 size: 17 residues. DNA for the CDR3: TGTGCCATCAGTGCCCCGCAGAGCGGGGTATCCTACAATGAGCAGTTCTTC. Its translation: CAISAPQSGVSYNEQFF.

The gene calls are TRBV9 and TRBJ1-2; D remains unclear. The CDR3 consists of 14 residues. The ends were cut back, 0 bases at V and 7 bases at J, with 13 bases in the middle. The germline V gene encodes CDR1 SGDLS and CDR2 YYNGEE. The chain's CDR3 is CASSVEAEGGGYTF. The CDR3 DNA reads TGTGCCAGCAGCGTAGAGGCTGAGGGTGGTGGCTACACCTTC.

This clone was seen a single time. The rearrangement links TRBV2 to TRBJ1-5; D is ambiguous. Per the germline V gene, CDR1 is SNHLY and CDR2 is FYNNEI. The CDR3 is 15 residues long. V was cut by 5 bases and J by 0 bases, with 11 bases left in between. The CDR3 region has the DNA TGTGCCAGCAGTTCCGACGATTATAGCAATCAGCCCCAGCATTTT. This encodes CASSSDDYSNQPQHF.